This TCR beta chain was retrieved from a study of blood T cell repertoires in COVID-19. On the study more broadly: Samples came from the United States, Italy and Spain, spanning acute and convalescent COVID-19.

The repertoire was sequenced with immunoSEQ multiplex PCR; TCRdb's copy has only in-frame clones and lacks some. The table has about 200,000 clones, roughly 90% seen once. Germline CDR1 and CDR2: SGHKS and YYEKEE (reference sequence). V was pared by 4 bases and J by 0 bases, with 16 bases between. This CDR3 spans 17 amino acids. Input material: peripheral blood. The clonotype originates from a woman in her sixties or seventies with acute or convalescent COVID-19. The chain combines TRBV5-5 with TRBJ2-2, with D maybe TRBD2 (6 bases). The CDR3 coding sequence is TGTGCCAGCAGCCGCCCCGCGGGGATAGCGAACACCGGGGAGCTGTTTTTT. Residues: CASSRPAGIANTGELFF.